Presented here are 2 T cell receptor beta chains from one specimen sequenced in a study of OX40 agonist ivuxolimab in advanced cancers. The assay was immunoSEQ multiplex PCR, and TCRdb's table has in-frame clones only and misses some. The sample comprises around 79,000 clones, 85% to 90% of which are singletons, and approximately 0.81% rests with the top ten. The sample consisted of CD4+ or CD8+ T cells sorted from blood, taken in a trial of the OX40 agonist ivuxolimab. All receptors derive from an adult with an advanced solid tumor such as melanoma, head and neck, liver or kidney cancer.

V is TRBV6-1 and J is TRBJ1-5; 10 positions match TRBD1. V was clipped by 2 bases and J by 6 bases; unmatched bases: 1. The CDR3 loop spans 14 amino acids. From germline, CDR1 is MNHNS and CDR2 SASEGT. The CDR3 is CASSERDRGQPQHF. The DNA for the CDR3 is TGTGCCAGCAGTGAAAGGGACAGGGGTCAGCCCCAGCATTTT.

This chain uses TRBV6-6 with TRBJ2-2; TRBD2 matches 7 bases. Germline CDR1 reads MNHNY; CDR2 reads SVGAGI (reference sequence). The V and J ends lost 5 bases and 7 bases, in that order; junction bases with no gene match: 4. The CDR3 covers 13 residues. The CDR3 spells CASSGSSGGELFF. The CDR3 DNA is TGTGCCAGCAGTGGCTCTAGCGGCGGGGAGCTGTTTTTT.